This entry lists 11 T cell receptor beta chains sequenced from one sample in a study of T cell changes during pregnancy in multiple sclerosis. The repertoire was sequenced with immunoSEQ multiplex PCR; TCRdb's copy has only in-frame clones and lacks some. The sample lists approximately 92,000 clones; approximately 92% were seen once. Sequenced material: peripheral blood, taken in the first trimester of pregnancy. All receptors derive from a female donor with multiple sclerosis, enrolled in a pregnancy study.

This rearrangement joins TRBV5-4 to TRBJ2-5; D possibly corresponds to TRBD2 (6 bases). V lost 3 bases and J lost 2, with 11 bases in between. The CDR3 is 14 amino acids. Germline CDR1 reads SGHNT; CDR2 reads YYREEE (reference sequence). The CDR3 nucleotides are TGTGCCAGCAGCTCGACTAGTTATCAAGAGACCCAGTACTTC. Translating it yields CASSSTSYQETQYF. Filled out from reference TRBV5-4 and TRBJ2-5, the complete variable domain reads ETGVTQSPTHLIKTRGQQVTLRCSSQSGHNTVSWYQQALGQGPQFIFQYYREEENGRGNFPPRFSGLQFPNYSSELNVNALELDDSALYLCASSSTSYQETQYFGPGTRLLVL.

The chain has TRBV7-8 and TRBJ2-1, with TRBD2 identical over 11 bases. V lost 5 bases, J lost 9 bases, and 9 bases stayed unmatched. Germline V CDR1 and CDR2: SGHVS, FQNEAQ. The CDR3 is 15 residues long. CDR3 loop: CASSDRLAGRREQFF. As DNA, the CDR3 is TGTGCCAGCAGCGATAGACTAGCGGGGCGACGTGAGCAGTTCTTC.

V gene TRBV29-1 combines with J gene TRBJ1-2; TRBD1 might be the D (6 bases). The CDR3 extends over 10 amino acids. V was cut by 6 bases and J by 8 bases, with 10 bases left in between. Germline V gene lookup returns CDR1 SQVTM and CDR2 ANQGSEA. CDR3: CSVNRDGYTF. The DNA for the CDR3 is TGCAGCGTAAACAGGGACGGCTACACCTTC.

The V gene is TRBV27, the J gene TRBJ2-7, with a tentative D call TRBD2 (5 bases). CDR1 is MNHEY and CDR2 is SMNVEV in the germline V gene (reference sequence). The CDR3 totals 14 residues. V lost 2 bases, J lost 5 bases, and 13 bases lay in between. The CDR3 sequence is CASSLRGYSDEQYF. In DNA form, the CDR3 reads TGTGCCAGCAGTTTAAGAGGGTATAGCGACGAGCAGTACTTC.

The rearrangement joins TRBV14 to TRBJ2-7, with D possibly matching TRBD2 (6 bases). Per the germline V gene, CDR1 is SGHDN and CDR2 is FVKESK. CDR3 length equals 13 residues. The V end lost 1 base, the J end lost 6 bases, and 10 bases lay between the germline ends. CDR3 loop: CASSQVQGGEQYF. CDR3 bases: TGTGCCAGCAGCCAAGTCCAGGGAGGCGAGCAGTACTTC. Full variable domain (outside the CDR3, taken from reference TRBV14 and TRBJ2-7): EAGVTQFPSHSVIEKGQTVTLRCDPISGHDNLYWYRRVMGKEIKFLLHFVKESKQDESGMPNNRFLAERTGGTYSTLKVQPAELEDSGVYFCASSQVQGGEQYFGPGTRLTVT.

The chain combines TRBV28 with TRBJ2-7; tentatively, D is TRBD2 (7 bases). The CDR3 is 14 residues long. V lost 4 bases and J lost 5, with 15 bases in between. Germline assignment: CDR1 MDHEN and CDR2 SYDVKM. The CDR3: CASSWSGEGDEQYF. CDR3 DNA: TGTGCCAGCAGTTGGTCAGGGGAGGGCGACGAGCAGTACTTC. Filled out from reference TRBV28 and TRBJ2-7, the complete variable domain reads DVKVTQSSRYLVKRTGEKVFLECVQDMDHENMFWYRQDPGLGLRLIYFSYDVKMKEKGDIPEGYSVSREKKERFSLILESASTNQTSMYLCASSWSGEGDEQYFGPGTRLTVT.

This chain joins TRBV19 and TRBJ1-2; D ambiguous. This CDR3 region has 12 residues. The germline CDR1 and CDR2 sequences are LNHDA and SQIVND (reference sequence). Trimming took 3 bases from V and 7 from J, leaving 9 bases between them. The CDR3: CASSMVRGGYTF. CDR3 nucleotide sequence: TGTGCCAGTAGTATGGTTCGGGGTGGCTACACCTTC.

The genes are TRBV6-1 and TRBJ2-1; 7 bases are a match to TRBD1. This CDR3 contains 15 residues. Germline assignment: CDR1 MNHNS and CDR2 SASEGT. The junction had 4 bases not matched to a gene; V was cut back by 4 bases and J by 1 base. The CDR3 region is CASSGQGRSYNEQFF. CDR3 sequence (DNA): TGTGCCAGCAGTGGACAGGGACGGTCCTACAATGAGCAGTTCTTC.

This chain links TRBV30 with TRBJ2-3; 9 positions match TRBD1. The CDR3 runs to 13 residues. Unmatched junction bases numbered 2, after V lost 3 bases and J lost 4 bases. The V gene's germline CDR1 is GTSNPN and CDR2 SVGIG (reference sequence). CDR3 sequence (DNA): TGTGCCTGGAGACAGGGGGCTGCAGATACGCAGTATTTT. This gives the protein CAWRQGAADTQYF.

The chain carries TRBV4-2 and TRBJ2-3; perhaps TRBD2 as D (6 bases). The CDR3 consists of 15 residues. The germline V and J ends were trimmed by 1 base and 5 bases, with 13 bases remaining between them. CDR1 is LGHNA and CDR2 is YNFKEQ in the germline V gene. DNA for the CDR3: TGTGCCAGCAGCCAAGGCGGGAACGGGAAAGATACGCAGTATTTT. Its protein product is CASSQGGNGKDTQYF.

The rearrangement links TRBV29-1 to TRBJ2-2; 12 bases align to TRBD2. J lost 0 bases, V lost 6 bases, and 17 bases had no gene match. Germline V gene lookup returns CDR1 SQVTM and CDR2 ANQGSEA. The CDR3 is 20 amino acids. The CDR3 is CSVGVPPGTSGYANTGELFF. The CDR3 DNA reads TGCAGCGTCGGGGTCCCCCCGGGGACTAGCGGGTATGCGAACACCGGGGAGCTGTTTTTT.